These T cell receptor beta chains were read from a single sample in a study of post-analysis software for immune sequencing data. TCRdb analysed the PCR reads with MiXCR anew, one entry per CDR3 protein. The sample has hundreds of thousands of distinct CDR3 sequences; 30% are singletons. Sequencing used blood. Source of these receptors: a girl between 5 and 17 years old with multiple sclerosis. Both conserved end residues are part of each CDR3. The D gene is left open where the match is weak. Not all rows give a size; the values are once, few, many and, for expanded clones, a class.

cdr3_aa: CASSLGSGTRRDETQYF; cdr3_nt: TGTGCCAGCAGCTTAGGCTCCGGGACTAGAAGGGATGAGACCCAGTACTTC; cdr3_length: 17; clone_size: -; d_call: TRBD2; j_call: TRBJ2-5; v_call: TRBV7-9
cdr3_aa: CSVDPADTQYF; cdr3_nt: TGCAGCGTTGACCCGGCAGATACGCAGTATTTT; cdr3_length: 11; clone_size: many; d_call: -; j_call: TRBJ2-3; v_call: TRBV29-1
cdr3_aa: CASRLRESNTEAFF; cdr3_nt: TGTGCCAGCAGACTCAGGGAATCGAACACTGAAGCTTTCTTT; cdr3_length: 14; clone_size: few; d_call: -; j_call: TRBJ1-1; v_call: TRBV6-5
cdr3_aa: CASSSPYTKPRNGTQYF; cdr3_nt: TGTGCCAGCAGTTCCCCGTATACTAAACCGCGTAACGGAACCCAGTACTTC; cdr3_length: 17; clone_size: few; d_call: -; j_call: TRBJ2-5; v_call: TRBV6-2/TRBV6-3
cdr3_aa: CSVDRDYGYTF; cdr3_nt: TGCAGCGTTGACAGGGACTATGGCTACACCTTC; cdr3_length: 11; clone_size: -; d_call: -; j_call: TRBJ1-2; v_call: TRBV29-1
cdr3_aa: CASGILGAYSNQPQHF; cdr3_nt: TGTGCCAGCGGGATATTGGGGGCCTATAGCAATCAGCCCCAGCATTTT; cdr3_length: 16; clone_size: -; d_call: -; j_call: TRBJ1-5; v_call: TRBV27
cdr3_aa: CSVLLVSQGYEQYF; cdr3_nt: TGCAGCGTTCTCCTAGTCAGCCAGGGATACGAGCAGTACTTC; cdr3_length: 14; clone_size: -; d_call: -; j_call: TRBJ2-7; v_call: TRBV29-1
cdr3_aa: CSVSNGQNLEGAYGYTF; cdr3_nt: TGCAGCGTTTCGAATGGGCAGAATCTGGAGGGGGCCTATGGCTACACCTTC; cdr3_length: 17; clone_size: many; d_call: TRBD1; j_call: TRBJ1-2; v_call: TRBV29-1
cdr3_aa: CSARGGGGDYSNQPQHF; cdr3_nt: TGCAGTGCTAGAGGGGGGGGCGGGGATTATAGCAATCAGCCCCAGCATTTT; cdr3_length: 17; clone_size: few; d_call: -; j_call: TRBJ1-5; v_call: TRBV20-1
cdr3_aa: CASDGTSDYNEQFF; cdr3_nt: TGTGCCAGCGACGGGACTAGCGACTACAATGAGCAGTTCTTC; cdr3_length: 14; clone_size: -; d_call: TRBD2; j_call: TRBJ2-1; v_call: TRBV7-9
cdr3_aa: CASQLTGRNPYNEQFF; cdr3_nt: TGTGCCAGTCAACTTACTGGTCGGAACCCCTACAATGAGCAGTTCTTC; cdr3_length: 16; clone_size: few; d_call: -; j_call: TRBJ2-1; v_call: TRBV2
cdr3_aa: CASSPTLHYEQYF; cdr3_nt: TGCGCCAGCAGCCCCACGCTGCACTACGAGCAGTACTTC; cdr3_length: 13; clone_size: many; d_call: -; j_call: TRBJ2-7; v_call: TRBV4-3
cdr3_aa: CASSASGGAADTQYF; cdr3_nt: TGTGCCAGCAGCGCCAGCGGGGGGGCCGCAGATACGCAGTATTTT; cdr3_length: 15; clone_size: -; d_call: TRBD2; j_call: TRBJ2-3; v_call: TRBV7-9
cdr3_aa: CATSRAESGSYNEQYF; cdr3_nt: TGTGCCACCAGCAGAGCCGAAAGCGGGAGCTACAATGAGCAGTACTTC; cdr3_length: 16; clone_size: -; d_call: TRBD2; j_call: TRBJ2-7; v_call: TRBV15
cdr3_aa: CASSLQGEEPQHF; cdr3_nt: TGCGCCAGCAGCTTACAGGGTGAGGAGCCCCAGCATTTT; cdr3_length: 13; clone_size: few; d_call: -; j_call: TRBJ1-5; v_call: TRBV5-1
cdr3_aa: CASSLWNREIQYF; cdr3_nt: TGTGCCAGCAGCCTCTGGAACAGAGAAATTCAGTACTTC; cdr3_length: 13; clone_size: -; d_call: -; j_call: TRBJ2-4; v_call: TRBV7-2
cdr3_aa: CASSLIPGAGGTEAFF; cdr3_nt: TGCGCCAGCAGCTTGATTCCGGGGGCAGGGGGCACTGAAGCTTTCTTT; cdr3_length: 16; clone_size: -; d_call: TRBD1; j_call: TRBJ1-1; v_call: TRBV5-1
cdr3_aa: CASSPRKTGSPYNEQFF; cdr3_nt: TGTGCCAGCAGCCCGCGAAAGACAGGGAGTCCCTACAATGAGCAGTTCTTC; cdr3_length: 17; clone_size: -; d_call: TRBD1; j_call: TRBJ2-1; v_call: TRBV11-3
cdr3_aa: CASSGDTTDTQYF; cdr3_nt: TGTGCCAGCAGTGGGGACACCACAGATACGCAGTATTTT; cdr3_length: 13; clone_size: few; d_call: -; j_call: TRBJ2-3; v_call: TRBV6-6
cdr3_aa: CASSDRTGQGSPLHF; cdr3_nt: TGTGCCAGCAGTGATAGGACAGGACAGGGCTCACCCCTCCACTTT; cdr3_length: 15; clone_size: few; d_call: TRBD1; j_call: TRBJ1-6; v_call: TRBV6-4
cdr3_aa: CASSVASRGETQYF; cdr3_nt: TGTGCCAGCAGCGTAGCTTCCAGGGGGGAGACCCAGTACTTC; cdr3_length: 14; clone_size: few; d_call: TRBD1; j_call: TRBJ2-5; v_call: TRBV9
cdr3_aa: CSVEDPDIQYF; cdr3_nt: TGCAGCGTTGAAGATCCGGACATTCAGTACTTC; cdr3_length: 11; clone_size: many; d_call: -; j_call: TRBJ2-4; v_call: TRBV29-1
cdr3_aa: CASSEFVGGHNEQFF; cdr3_nt: TGTGCCAGCAGTGAATTCGTGGGGGGACACAATGAGCAGTTCTTC; cdr3_length: 15; clone_size: few; d_call: -; j_call: TRBJ2-1; v_call: TRBV25-1
cdr3_aa: CASSLWDRGGEQFF; cdr3_nt: TGCGCCAGCAGTCTTTGGGACAGGGGCGGTGAGCAGTTCTTC; cdr3_length: 14; clone_size: -; d_call: TRBD1; j_call: TRBJ2-1; v_call: TRBV10-2
cdr3_aa: CASSHREGYSPLHF; cdr3_nt: TGTGCCAGCAGCCACCGAGAGGGGTATTCACCCCTCCACTTT; cdr3_length: 14; clone_size: -; d_call: -; j_call: TRBJ1-6; v_call: TRBV14
cdr3_aa: CAISESSTGRILNEQFF; cdr3_nt: TGTGCCATCAGTGAGTCCTCCACAGGGAGAATTCTCAATGAGCAGTTCTTC; cdr3_length: 17; clone_size: few; d_call: -; j_call: TRBJ2-1; v_call: TRBV10-3
cdr3_aa: CASSEVGGLDTQYF; cdr3_nt: TGTGCCAGCAGTGAAGTAGGGGGCCTAGATACGCAGTATTTT; cdr3_length: 14; clone_size: -; d_call: TRBD1; j_call: TRBJ2-3; v_call: TRBV2
cdr3_aa: CASSPGTSGGTHQETQYF; cdr3_nt: TGTGCCAGCAGCCCCGGGACTAGCGGGGGGACGCACCAAGAGACCCAGTACTTC; cdr3_length: 18; clone_size: once; d_call: TRBD2; j_call: TRBJ2-5; v_call: TRBV11-2
cdr3_aa: CASSVGQGLQETQYF; cdr3_nt: TGTGCCAGCAGCGTAGGACAGGGACTTCAAGAGACCCAGTACTTC; cdr3_length: 15; clone_size: few; d_call: -; j_call: TRBJ2-5; v_call: TRBV9
cdr3_aa: CASSQAQRGTDTQYF; cdr3_nt: TGCGCCAGCAGCCAAGCCCAGCGGGGGACAGATACGCAGTATTTT; cdr3_length: 15; clone_size: few; d_call: TRBD2; j_call: TRBJ2-3; v_call: TRBV4-1
cdr3_aa: CASRGDLTQETQYF; cdr3_nt: TGTGCCAGCAGGGGGGATCTGACCCAAGAGACCCAGTACTTC; cdr3_length: 14; clone_size: -; d_call: -; j_call: TRBJ2-5; v_call: TRBV27
cdr3_aa: CSASRGGSYEQYF; cdr3_nt: TGCAGTGCTAGTAGGGGGGGCTCCTACGAGCAGTACTTC; cdr3_length: 13; clone_size: many; d_call: -; j_call: TRBJ2-7; v_call: TRBV20-1
cdr3_aa: CASSQVLTTDTQYF; cdr3_nt: TGCGCCAGCAGCCAAGTGTTGACCACAGATACGCAGTATTTT; cdr3_length: 14; clone_size: -; d_call: -; j_call: TRBJ2-3; v_call: TRBV4-1
cdr3_aa: CASSQIHQTAPYEQYF; cdr3_nt: TGCGCCAGCAGCCAAATCCATCAGACAGCCCCCTACGAGCAGTACTTC; cdr3_length: 16; clone_size: few; d_call: -; j_call: TRBJ2-7; v_call: TRBV4-3
cdr3_aa: CASSSTDRGNYGYTF; cdr3_nt: TGTGCCAGCAGCTCCACGGACAGGGGGAACTATGGCTACACCTTC; cdr3_length: 15; clone_size: few; d_call: TRBD1; j_call: TRBJ1-2; v_call: TRBV7-9
cdr3_aa: CAIGTSGSNEQFF; cdr3_nt: TGTGCCATCGGGACTAGCGGAAGCAATGAGCAGTTCTTC; cdr3_length: 13; clone_size: -; d_call: TRBD2; j_call: TRBJ2-1; v_call: TRBV10-3
cdr3_aa: CSVEDTLNTGELFF; cdr3_nt: TGCAGCGTTGAAGACACCCTTAACACCGGGGAGCTGTTTTTT; cdr3_length: 14; clone_size: -; d_call: -; j_call: TRBJ2-2; v_call: TRBV29-1
cdr3_aa: CASSMNRAETQYF; cdr3_nt: TGTGCCAGCAGCATGAACAGGGCGGAGACCCAGTACTTC; cdr3_length: 13; clone_size: few; d_call: -; j_call: TRBJ2-5; v_call: TRBV5-5
cdr3_aa: CSANTGTTRAYGYTF; cdr3_nt: TGCAGTGCAAATACCGGGACAACAAGAGCCTATGGCTACACCTTC; cdr3_length: 15; clone_size: -; d_call: -; j_call: TRBJ1-2; v_call: TRBV20-1
cdr3_aa: CSARSLRYNEQFF; cdr3_nt: TGCAGTGCTAGAAGCCTCCGGTACAATGAGCAGTTCTTC; cdr3_length: 13; clone_size: -; d_call: -; j_call: TRBJ2-1; v_call: TRBV20-1
cdr3_aa: CASTDGSLQETQYF; cdr3_nt: TGTGCCAGCACCGACGGCAGCTTACAAGAGACCCAGTACTTC; cdr3_length: 14; clone_size: many; d_call: -; j_call: TRBJ2-5; v_call: TRBV28
cdr3_aa: CASSFGTSGLLEQYF; cdr3_nt: TGTGCCAGCAGCTTTGGAACTAGCGGCCTTCTCGAGCAGTACTTC; cdr3_length: 15; clone_size: -; d_call: TRBD2; j_call: TRBJ2-7; v_call: TRBV11-3
cdr3_aa: CASSLISWGEEGEQFF; cdr3_nt: TGTGCCAGCAGTTTAATAAGTTGGGGCGAAGAAGGTGAGCAGTTCTTC; cdr3_length: 16; clone_size: -; d_call: -; j_call: TRBJ2-1; v_call: TRBV12-3/TRBV12-4
cdr3_aa: CASSRREETQYF; cdr3_nt: TGTGCCAGCTCCAGGAGGGAAGAGACCCAGTACTTC; cdr3_length: 12; clone_size: few; d_call: -; j_call: TRBJ2-5; v_call: TRBV6-2/TRBV6-3
cdr3_aa: CATSPGQARSPNYGYTF; cdr3_nt: TGTGCCACCAGTCCGGGACAGGCACGGTCTCCTAACTATGGCTACACCTTC; cdr3_length: 17; clone_size: -; d_call: TRBD1; j_call: TRBJ1-2; v_call: TRBV15
cdr3_aa: CASSPGTSDVYEQYF; cdr3_nt: TGTGCCAGCAGCCCCGGGACTAGCGACGTATACGAGCAGTACTTC; cdr3_length: 15; clone_size: few; d_call: TRBD2; j_call: TRBJ2-7; v_call: TRBV5-6
cdr3_aa: CASSYGRGGSRDGYTF; cdr3_nt: TGTGCCAGCAGTTACGGTCGGGGGGGCTCCAGGGATGGCTACACCTTC; cdr3_length: 16; clone_size: -; d_call: -; j_call: TRBJ1-2; v_call: TRBV6-5
cdr3_aa: CASSVGVGYEQYF; cdr3_nt: TGTGCCAGCAGCGTAGGCGTGGGCTACGAGCAGTACTTC; cdr3_length: 13; clone_size: many; d_call: -; j_call: TRBJ2-7; v_call: TRBV9
cdr3_aa: CSARAETQYF; cdr3_nt: TGCAGTGCTAGAGCAGAGACCCAGTACTTC; cdr3_length: 10; clone_size: many; d_call: -; j_call: TRBJ2-5; v_call: TRBV20-1
cdr3_aa: CASRLNSGTNSPLHF; cdr3_nt: TGTGCCAGCAGGCTCAATTCGGGGACGAATTCACCCCTCCACTTT; cdr3_length: 15; clone_size: -; d_call: -; j_call: TRBJ1-6; v_call: TRBV27